This entry lists 3 T cell receptor beta chains sequenced from one sample in a study of T cells after yellow fever vaccination. From the 5' RACE reads, TCRdb called clonotypes with MiXCR, one entry per CDR3 protein. This table has about 630,000 distinct CDR3 sequences, 12% appearing once. The starting material was PBMCs, obtained on the day of the yellow fever booster vaccination. Receptors were obtained from a man younger than 40 who received the YFV17D yellow fever vaccine.

Ten or more counts support this clonotype. The V call is TRBV4-3, the J call TRBJ2-3, with 7 bases lining up with TRBD2. J was trimmed by 5 bases and V by 1 base; bases with no gene match: 3. The CDR3 extends over 14 amino acids. Germline V gene sequence: CDR1 LGHNA, CDR2 YSLEER. The CDR3 DNA sequence: TGCGCCAGCAGCCAAGGGGGAGGGAGAGATACGCAGTATTTT. It codes for CASSQGGGRDTQYF.

V gene TRBV5-4 combines with J gene TRBJ2-3, with D possibly being TRBD1 (5 bases). V was trimmed by 3 bases and J by 8 bases, leaving 10 bases between them. CDR3 length: 12 residues. Germline values: CDR1 SGHNT, CDR2 YYREEE (reference sequence). For the CDR3, the DNA is TGTGCCAGCAGCTCACAGGCAGCTACGCAGTATTTT. Its protein product is CASSSQAATQYF.

The sample holds a few counts of this clonotype. The V call is TRBV29-1, the J call TRBJ2-2; the match to TRBD2 covers 9 bases. The V and J ends lost 1 base and 0 bases, in that order; junction bases with no gene match: 0. Germline V CDR1 and CDR2: SQVTM, ANQGSEA. The CDR3 runs to 15 residues. The CDR3 loop reads CSVEGTSANTGELFF. CDR3 coding DNA: TGCAGCGTTGAAGGGACTAGCGCGAACACCGGGGAGCTGTTTTTT.